These 19 T cell receptor beta chains originate from one sample sequenced in a study of control samples from healthy donors and cancer patients. Measured with immunoSEQ multiplex PCR; TCRdb has only the in-frame clones, and not every one. The data show around 150,000 clones, roughly 94% seen once. The sample comprised PBMCs. The receptors were sampled from a man aged 55 to 70 with colorectal cancer.

This clone was observed once. The V gene is TRBV6-5, the J gene TRBJ1-6; 9 nucleotides align to TRBD1. The CDR3 runs 15 residues. V shed 2 bases, J shed 7 bases, and the junction held 3 bases outside the gene matches. Germline CDR1 MNHEY, CDR2 SVGAGI. The CDR3 DNA follows: TGTGCCAGCAGTTACGGGACAGGGCAGAATTCACCCCTCCACTTT. This encodes CASSYGTGQNSPLHF.

This clone was seen once. The chain links TRBV30 to TRBJ1-6; D may be TRBD1 (5 bases). CDR1 and CDR2 (germline): GTSNPN, SVGIG (reference sequence). CDR3 size: 13 residues. Trimming cost V 2 bases and J 4 bases, with 6 bases left between them. The CDR3 here is CAWSRGYNSPLHF. CDR3 coding DNA: TGTGCCTGGAGTAGGGGTTATAATTCACCCCTCCACTTT.

The chain couples TRBV28 to TRBJ2-5; D unclear. This CDR3 spans 14 amino acids. CDR1 and CDR2 (germline): MDHEN, SYDVKM. V gave up 7 bases and J gave up 1 base, with 13 bases separating them. The CDR3 nucleotides are TGTGCCAGCAACCGGTATTCCATCCAAGAGACCCAGTACTTC. Translating gives CASNRYSIQETQYF. The full variable domain, its missing parts supplied by reference TRBV28 and TRBJ2-5, is DVKVTQSSRYLVKRTGEKVFLECVQDMDHENMFWYRQDPGLGLRLIYFSYDVKMKEKGDIPEGYSVSREKKERFSLILESASTNQTSMYLCASNRYSIQETQYFGPGTRLLVL.

The chain combines TRBV12-3 or TRBV12-4 with TRBJ2-7; possibly TRBD2 for D (6 bases). The V and J ends lost 6 bases and 2 bases respectively, with 11 bases between them. CDR3 size: 13 residues. In DNA, the CDR3 is TGTGCCAGCAGGCGGGACGGGGCCTACGAGCAGTACTTC. Amino acid sequence: CASRRDGAYEQYF.

V gene TRBV7-9 combines with J gene TRBJ1-1; 7 bases map to TRBD1. The CDR3 runs 14 residues. CDR1 and CDR2 (germline): SEHNR, FQNEAQ (reference sequence). V was clipped by 6 bases and J by 1 base; unmatched bases: 5. This chain's CDR3 is CASSPRTGNTEAFF. The DNA of the CDR3 is TGTGCCAGCAGTCCCCGGACAGGGAACACTGAAGCTTTCTTT.

V gene TRBV10-3 combines with J gene TRBJ2-7; D may be TRBD1 (6 bases). Trimming shortened V by 6 bases and J by 6 bases, and 15 bases separated the two germline ends. The CDR3 loop spans 13 amino acids. CDR1 is ENHRY, CDR2 SYGVKD, per germline. The CDR3 coding sequence is TGTGCCATCAGCGTATCACAGGGTGCCGAGCAGTACTTC. Its translation is CAISVSQGAEQYF.

The chain links TRBV12-3 or TRBV12-4 to TRBJ2-1; perhaps TRBD2 as D (5 bases). Trimming took off 5 bases at V and 4 bases at J, with 9 bases between the two ends. This CDR3 is built from 13 residues. This chain's CDR3 is CASSPDWYNEQFF. The CDR3 region has the DNA TGTGCCAGCAGTCCGGACTGGTACAATGAGCAGTTCTTC.

The count of this clone is one. This chain connects TRBV27 to TRBJ2-7, with TRBD1 identical over 8 bases. Trimming removed 6 bases from V and 2 bases from J; junction bases left unmatched: 9. The CDR3 length is 15 residues. CDR1 and CDR2 (germline): MNHEY, SMNVEV (reference sequence). CDR3 amino acids: CASRGTGTGPYEQYF. CDR3 in DNA: TGTGCCAGCAGGGGAACCGGGACAGGTCCCTACGAGCAGTACTTC.

V gene TRBV5-6 combines with J gene TRBJ1-1; D may be TRBD1 (6 bases). Germline V lookup: CDR1 SGHDT, CDR2 YYEEEE. V lost 1 base and J lost 7, with 17 bases in between. The CDR3 sequence is 15 residues long. CDR3 DNA: TGTGCCAGCAGCTTGTTGGGGGCGTCGTGGGGTGAAGCTTTCTTT. This encodes CASSLLGASWGEAFF.

V gene TRBV3-1 (or the pseudogene TRBV3-2) combines with J gene TRBJ1-2; the D gene is possibly TRBD1 (6 bases). CDR1 LGHDT and CDR2 YNNKEL come from the germline V gene (reference sequence). The CDR3 covers 14 residues. Trimming removed 0 bases at V and 6 bases at J, with 11 bases between. Here the CDR3 DNA reads TGTGCCAGCAGCCAAGACACAGGGAAAAATGGCTACACCTTC. This translates into CASSQDTGKNGYTF.

The chain joins TRBV7-2 to TRBJ1-1, with a possible D match to TRBD1 (5 bases). CDR3 length equals 12 residues. The V end lost 8 bases, the J end lost 6 bases, and 13 bases lay between the germline ends. CDR1 is SGHTA and CDR2 is FQGNSA in the germline V gene. In nucleotides, the CDR3 is TGTGCCAGCCGCCAGGGCGGAGCTGAAGCTTTCTTT. Encoded protein: CASRQGGAEAFF.

This chain connects TRBV6-5 to TRBJ1-1, with a tentative D call TRBD1 (5 bases). Trimming left V 2 bases short and J 3 bases short, with 10 bases between. CDR1 is MNHEY and CDR2 is SVGAGI in the germline V gene. The CDR3 consists of 14 residues. The CDR3 DNA follows: TGTGCCAGCAGTTACCGGGGGACGGACACTGAAGCTTTCTTT. Its protein product is CASSYRGTDTEAFF.

The chain combines TRBV14 with TRBJ2-1; 7 bases match TRBD1. In germline, CDR1 is SGHDN, CDR2 FVKESK. Germline trimming cut 1 base from V and 8 bases from J; bases unmatched to any gene: 8. The length of the CDR3 is 15 residues. The CDR3: CASSQGTGQPYEQFF. Here the CDR3 DNA reads TGTGCCAGCAGCCAAGGGACAGGCCAACCATATGAGCAGTTCTTC.

V is TRBV6-1 and J is TRBJ1-5; tentative D call: TRBD1 (6 bases). The ends were cut back, 0 bases at V and 7 bases at J, with 16 bases in the middle. The CDR3 runs 16 residues. CDR1 is MNHNS and CDR2 is SASEGT in the germline V gene. This CDR3 reads CASSEAWGGARQPQHF. The CDR3 DNA reads as TGTGCCAGCAGTGAAGCGTGGGGGGGGGCGAGGCAGCCCCAGCATTTT.

This clone was seen just once. V usage is TRBV27 and J usage is TRBJ2-7; TRBD1 matches at 9 bases. The CDR3 covers 14 residues. Germline CDR1 and CDR2: MNHEY and SMNVEV (reference sequence). After removal of 7 bases from V and 5 bases from J, the junction contained 9 bases not matched to a gene. This CDR3 is CASTVRQGVNEQYF. The CDR3 DNA is TGTGCCAGCACCGTGCGACAGGGGGTAAACGAGCAGTACTTC.

V and J are TRBV11-3 and TRBJ2-3, with TRBD2 identical over 7 bases. J was trimmed by 1 base and V by 1 base; bases with no gene match: 5. The CDR3 has 16 amino acids. Per the germline V gene, CDR1 is SGHNT and CDR2 is YENEEA. CDR3 sequence (DNA): TGTGCCAGCAGCTTAGGGCGGGGGTTCGGCACAGATACGCAGTATTTT. Translating it yields CASSLGRGFGTDTQYF.

The chain combines TRBV19 with TRBJ2-1; TRBD2 matches at 7 bases. In germline, CDR1 is LNHDA, CDR2 SQIVND (reference sequence). The V and J ends lost 1 base and 0 bases, in that order; junction bases with no gene match: 0. The CDR3 is 15 residues long. The CDR3 region has the DNA TGTGCCAGTAGTATAGCGGGGGGCTCCTACAATGAGCAGTTCTTC. Its translation: CASSIAGGSYNEQFF. The whole variable domain, filled in from reference TRBV19 and TRBJ2-1, reads DGGITQSPKYLFRKEGQNVTLSCEQNLNHDAMYWYRQDPGQGLRLIYYSQIVNDFQKGDIAEGYSVSREKKESFPLTVTSAQKNPTAFYLCASSIAGGSYNEQFFGPGTRLTVL.

As DNA, the CDR3 is TGCGCCAGCAGCTTGGAGCAGGGAGTGGACGAGCAGTACTTC. It yields the protein CASSLEQGVDEQYF. This sequence joins TRBV5-1 and TRBJ2-7; D could derive from TRBD1 or TRBD2 (5 bases each). Germline loops: CDR1 SGHRS, CDR2 YFSETQ. CDR3 size: 14 residues. V lost 0 bases and J 5 bases, leaving 12 bases between the germline ends.

The chain carries TRBV27 and TRBJ1-5, with TRBD1 matching over 7 bases. Looked up from germline, CDR1 is MNHEY and CDR2 is SMNVEV (reference sequence). V lost 6 bases, J lost 3 bases, and 2 bases stayed unmatched. The CDR3 is made up of 13 amino acids. The DNA of the CDR3 is TGTGCCAGCAGGGGACAGTTCAATCAGCCCCAGCATTTT. It specifies CASRGQFNQPQHF.